This T cell receptor (beta chain) was identified during a study of cytomegalovirus exposure and HLA in healthy donors. The study's findings and limits: A link between a missense DCLRE1C variant and TCR beta V- and J-gene trimming emerged from a later analysis. Reported results showed that the classifier diagnosed cytomegalovirus status with high specificity and sensitivity. Earlier findings revealed that most TCR beta V segments proved productive either about 87% or about 30% of the time.

On this clone itself: Its antigen is undetermined.

Researchers ran the PCR with 60 Vbeta and 13 Jbeta primers. Authors' data handling: There were about 80 million unique TCR beta chains by a later count, and about 11 million of them were shared. Only in-frame clones appear in the TCRdb table, and some are missing; sequencing was by immunoSEQ multiplex PCR. That table furnishes V, J and clone size, whereas the DNA furnished D and trimming. The table shows 85,000 to 120,000 clones, with 65% to 80% occurring only once. The source of this sequence is a woman between 45 and 60 years old in good health and CMV-seropositive. Sequencing was performed on PBMCs.

For the CDR3, the DNA is TGTGCCAGCAGCATGGGCGGGAGCCGGAACACTGAAGCTTTCTTT. Translated, it gives CASSMGGSRNTEAFF. The genes are TRBV5-4 and TRBJ1-1; D gene ambiguous. The CDR3 runs 15 residues. Germline V CDR1 and CDR2: SGHNT, YYREEE (reference sequence). V dropped 4 bases and J dropped 1 base, with 14 bases sitting between them. The complete variable domain, with remaining parts taken from reference TRBV5-4 and TRBJ1-1, reads ETGVTQSPTHLIKTRGQQVTLRCSSQSGHNTVSWYQQALGQGPQFIFQYYREEENGRGNFPPRFSGLQFPNYSSELNVNALELDDSALYLCASSMGGSRNTEAFFGQGTRLTVV.